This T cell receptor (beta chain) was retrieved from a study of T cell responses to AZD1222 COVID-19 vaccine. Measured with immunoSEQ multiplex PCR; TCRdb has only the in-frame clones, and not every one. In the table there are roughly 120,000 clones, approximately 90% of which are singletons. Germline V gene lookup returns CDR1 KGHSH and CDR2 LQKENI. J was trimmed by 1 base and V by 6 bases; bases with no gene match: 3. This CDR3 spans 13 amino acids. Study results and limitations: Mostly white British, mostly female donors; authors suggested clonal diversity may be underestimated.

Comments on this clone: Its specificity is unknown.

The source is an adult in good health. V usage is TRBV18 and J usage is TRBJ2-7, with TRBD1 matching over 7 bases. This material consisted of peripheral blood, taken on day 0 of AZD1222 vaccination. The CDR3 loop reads CASSGQESYEQYF. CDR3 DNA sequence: TGTGCCAGCTCCGGACAGGAGTCCTACGAGCAGTACTTC.